This T cell receptor (beta chain) was retrieved from a study of cytomegalovirus exposure and HLA in healthy donors. This CDR3 spans 13 amino acids. V lost 1 base, J lost 4 bases, and 7 bases lay in between. Germline V gene sequence: CDR1 MDHEN, CDR2 SYDVKM. Assay: immunoSEQ multiplex PCR; the TCRdb copy retains only in-frame clones and omits some. The table lists about 98,000 clones, roughly 89% of them singletons. V and J are TRBV28 and TRBJ1-2; tentative D call: TRBD1 (6 bases). This TCR was recovered from a woman in her twenties or thirties in good health and CMV-seronegative. The specimen was PBMCs. The CDR3 DNA reads as TGTGCCAGCAGTTTATCGGACAGCTATGGCTACACCTTC. Protein product: CASSLSDSYGYTF.